This TCR beta chain derives from a study of Tregs in tolerant kidney transplant recipients. Recipients received nonmyeloablative bone marrow transplants from related graft donors, with transient mixed chimerism. Thawed PBMCs were FACS-sorted into unstimulated CD4+CD25+CD127- regulatory T cells, CD4+CD25- non-regulatory cells, CD4 and CD8 cells. V shed 1 base, J shed 0 bases, and the junction held 1 base outside the gene matches. The CDR3 runs to 17 residues. The germline V gene encodes CDR1 SGHTA and CDR2 FQGNSA. Sequencing was performed with immunoSEQ multiplex PCR; in TCRdb, only in-frame clones are kept and a portion is missing. The sample shows fewer than 95,000 clones, roughly 93% of them seen only once. About this clone itself: What it binds is unknown.

General study findings and limits: Few patients were studied, so findings need validation in larger groups. Tolerant patients' donor-specific Tregs expanded beyond overall Tregs, suggesting antigen-driven growth.

The chain combines TRBV7-2 with TRBJ1-5, with 12 bases matching TRBD1. The sequencing used CD4+ T cells from blood (PBMCs), collected 12 months after the transplant. The receptor's source is a human patient who received a combined kidney and bone marrow transplant. Certain T cells may be donor cells from the graft. DNA for the CDR3: TGTGCCAGCAGCTTAGGGGACAGGGGGCCTAGCAATCAGCCCCAGCATTTT. It translates to CASSLGDRGPSNQPQHF.